Listed here are 15 T cell receptor beta chains from one sample, sequenced in a study of shared clonotypes between healthy human individuals (dated by TCRdb to 2020 to 2022). Library method: the immunoSEQ multiplex PCR assay. Drawn from immuneACCESS, this table holds only the in-frame rearrangements with V and J called that TCRdb kept. Clones are partly lost; checked studies trace under half to an unresolved V gene and leave the rest unexplained. Across this sample there are some 2,000,000 clones, with around 95% seen only once. The ten largest clones represent roughly 0.13% of the sample. Sequencing input: naive CD4+ T cells sorted from blood. In light of the paper, this sample's cell subset or site label describes: CD45RA+ positively selected. All receptors come from a man between 18 and 29 years old in good health.

This clone was observed once. The chain recombines TRBV30 with TRBJ2-1, with 8 bases lining up with TRBD2. This CDR3 comprises 15 residues. J was trimmed by 8 bases and V by 0 bases; bases with no gene match: 9. Per germline, CDR1 GTSNPN and CDR2 SVGIG (reference sequence). The CDR3 here is CAWSVPGGLIDEQFF. CDR3 in DNA: TGTGCCTGGAGTGTACCGGGGGGGCTTATCGATGAGCAGTTCTTC. Based on the CDR3 plus reference TRBV30 and TRBJ2-1, the full variable domain is SQTIHQWPATLVQPVGSPLSLECTVEGTSNPNLYWYRQAAGRGLQLLFYSVGIGQISSEVPQNLSASRPQDRQFILSSKKLLLSDSGFYLCAWSVPGGLIDEQFFGPGTRLTVL.

The rearrangement links TRBV6-1 to TRBJ2-4; 7 bases map to TRBD1. Germline V gene data show CDR1 as MNHNS and CDR2 as SASEGT. V shed 2 bases, J shed 0 bases, and the junction held 19 bases outside the gene matches. The CDR3 is 21 amino acids. The CDR3 reads CASSEFGTASPPQLAKNIQYF. For the CDR3, the DNA is TGTGCCAGCAGTGAATTCGGGACAGCGAGCCCGCCGCAACTAGCCAAAAACATTCAGTACTTC.

As for this clone: Within the sample, other DNA sequences also encode this same CDR3. The chain combines TRBV7-2 with TRBJ2-7; D gene uncertain. This CDR3 has 15 residues. Per the germline V gene, CDR1 is SGHTA and CDR2 is FQGNSA. V was cut by 2 bases and J by 0 bases, with 11 bases left in between. CDR3 region: CASSLSGVSSYEQYF. The DNA for the CDR3 is TGTGCCAGCAGCTTATCGGGCGTAAGCTCCTACGAGCAGTACTTC.

The rearrangement links TRBV6-1 to TRBJ2-7, with 9 bases lining up with TRBD1. The CDR3 has 15 residues. V shed 0 bases, J shed 4 bases, and the junction held 4 bases outside the gene matches. Germline V gives CDR1 MNHNS, CDR2 SASEGT. CDR3 region: CASSEAYRGLYEQYF. As DNA, the CDR3 is TGTGCCAGCAGTGAAGCATACAGGGGGCTTTACGAGCAGTACTTC.

The chain links TRBV2 to TRBJ2-3; D uncertain. V was shortened by 5 bases and J by 5 bases, with 11 bases between the two germline ends. The CDR3 is made up of 13 amino acids. Looked up from germline, CDR1 is SNHLY and CDR2 is FYNNEI. The CDR3 region is CASSRLRQDTQYF. As DNA, the CDR3 is TGTGCCAGCAGTCGACTGCGGCAAGATACGCAGTATTTT. Full variable domain (remainder filled in from reference TRBV2 and TRBJ2-3): EPEVTQTPSHQVTQMGQEVILRCVPISNHLYFYWYRQILGQKVEFLVSFYNNEISEKSEIFDDQFSVERPDGSNFTLKIRSTKLEDSAMYFCASSRLRQDTQYFGPGTRLTVL.

The chain employs TRBV9 and TRBJ2-7, with TRBD1 matching over 7 bases. The germline gives CDR1 SGDLS, CDR2 YYNGEE. The CDR3 sequence is 21 residues long. The V and J ends lost 6 bases and 2 bases, in that order; junction bases with no gene match: 29. The CDR3 is CASNRCNRGGIFTSPAYEQYF. CDR3 sequence (DNA): TGTGCCAGCAACAGATGTAACAGGGGCGGAATCTTTACTTCACCCGCCTACGAGCAGTACTTC.

The V and J genes are TRBV19 and TRBJ1-4; possibly TRBD1 for D (5 bases). This CDR3 is 14 amino acids long. The V end was cut by 4 bases, the J end by 7 bases, with 13 bases between. Germline V gene lookup returns CDR1 LNHDA and CDR2 SQIVND (reference sequence). This chain's CDR3 is CASSTPGTGEKLFF. CDR3 coding DNA: TGTGCCAGTAGTACCCCCGGAACAGGTGAAAAACTGTTTTTT.

Note on this clone: Other DNA sequences within the sample encode an identical CDR3. The chain is built from TRBV30 and TRBJ2-1; D call uncertain. The V and J ends lost 4 bases and 6 bases respectively, with 7 bases between them. CDR1 is GTSNPN, CDR2 SVGIG, per germline (reference sequence). This CDR3 region has 11 residues. The chain's CDR3 is CAWKYSNEQFF. As DNA, the CDR3 is TGTGCCTGGAAGTACAGCAATGAGCAGTTCTTC.

CDR3 nucleotide sequence: TGTGCCAGCAGCTTAGCGGGGAGCGAGAAAGGGCCCCAGCATTTT. Protein: CASSLAGSEKGPQHF. The V call is TRBV7-2, the J call TRBJ1-5; D not certain. CDR1 is SGHTA, CDR2 FQGNSA, per germline. There are 15 residues in the CDR3. The germline V and J ends were trimmed by 0 bases and 9 bases, with 15 bases remaining between them.

The J gene is TRBJ1-1, the V gene TRBV28, with D perhaps matching TRBD1 (6 bases). Trimming cost V 9 bases and J 4 bases, with 18 bases left between them. The CDR3 runs 14 residues. CDR1 MDHEN and CDR2 SYDVKM come from the germline V gene. CDR3 in amino acids: CASYGPGQLTEAFF. The CDR3, as DNA: TGTGCCAGTTATGGTCCAGGACAGCTCACTGAAGCTTTCTTT.

The chain links TRBV21-1 to TRBJ2-4. TRBV21-1 is reported as a pseudogene. The CDR3 has 15 residues. The CDR3, as DNA: TGTGCCAGCACCCAATCAGGGACGGTGAAGGGCATCCAGTACTTC. Protein product: CASTQSGTVKGIQYF.

Concerning this clone itself: In the same sample, other DNA sequences code for this CDR3. In DNA, the CDR3 is TGTGCCAGCAGCTTAGGGACAGGGACCTATAATTCACCCCTCCACTTT. It codes for CASSLGTGTYNSPLHF. The chain uses TRBV7-9 and TRBJ1-6; 8 bases fit TRBD1. The V gene end was trimmed by 1 base and the J gene end by 2 bases; junction bases not matched to a gene: 1. The CDR3 contains 16 residues. Germline CDR1 is SEHNR and CDR2 is FQNEAQ (reference sequence).

Only one count was recorded for this clone. The chain couples TRBV28 to TRBJ2-3; TRBD2 matches 10 bases. The V segment lost 4 bases and the J segment 4 bases; nucleotides outside the gene matches: 8. Germline V gives CDR1 MDHEN, CDR2 SYDVKM. The CDR3 runs to 16 residues. CDR3 nucleotide sequence: TGTGCCAGCAGTTATGAAATAGCGGGGGGCTCAGATACGCAGTATTTT. Its protein is CASSYEIAGGSDTQYF.

This rearrangement joins TRBV6-1 to TRBJ2-7; D possibly corresponds to TRBD1 (6 bases). V dropped 1 base and J dropped 0 bases, with 13 bases sitting between them. Germline lookup yields CDR1 MNHNS and CDR2 SASEGT. This CDR3 is built from 16 residues. In nucleotides, the CDR3 is TGTGCCAGCAGTGAAGTTGACAGGTGGAGCTCCTACGAGCAGTACTTC. Residues: CASSEVDRWSSYEQYF.

This clone has only one observation. The chain carries TRBV30 and TRBJ2-3, with D possibly matching TRBD2 (5 bases). The V and J ends lost 3 bases and 3 bases respectively, with 16 bases between them. The germline CDR1 and CDR2 sequences are GTSNPN and SVGIG (reference sequence). The CDR3 consists of 15 residues. In DNA form, the CDR3 reads TGTGCCTGGAGCCCCAGGTTCCTAGCTACAGATACGCAGTATTTT. Translation gives CAWSPRFLATDTQYF.